The following is a T cell receptor beta chain sequence with its context. Its antigen is unidentified. This sample is drawn from a study of CD8 T cells in Susac syndrome. Patients with Susac syndrome met diagnostic criteria that were recently defined for definite or probable disease. TEMRA cells underwent FACS enrichment and CD8+ and CD4+ T cells underwent negative isolation. RNA, at about 0.45 to 1 ug, was reverse transcribed with random hexamers. TCRdb reanalysed the immunoSEQ multiplex PCR reads using MiXCR and keeps one entry per CDR3 protein. The table includes a few hundred thousand distinct CDR3 sequences, about 95% detected once. Broader study findings: In Susac patients, clonal expansion was not detected in CD4+ cells. The authors acknowledged that their TCR sequencing and HLA analysis involved a relatively small number of individuals.

The germline gives CDR1 LNHDA, CDR2 SQIVND (reference sequence). V shed 5 bases and J shed 0 bases, with 8 bases lying between them. There are 14 residues in the CDR3. This receptor was taken from a human donor with Susac syndrome. V is TRBV19 and J is TRBJ1-5; D uncertain. What was sequenced was CD4+ T cells from PBMCs. The CDR3 bases are TGTGCCAGTAGTCGCAAGAGTAGCAATCAGCCCCAGCATTTT. It specifies CASSRKSSNQPQHF. Drawing the rest from reference TRBV19 and TRBJ1-5, the complete variable domain is DGGITQSPKYLFRKEGQNVTLSCEQNLNHDAMYWYRQDPGQGLRLIYYSQIVNDFQKGDIAEGYSVSREKKESFPLTVTSAQKNPTAFYLCASSRKSSNQPQHFGDGTRLSIL.